These 19 T cell receptor beta chains were sequenced from one sample in a study of cytomegalovirus exposure and HLA in healthy donors. In the PCR, 60 Vbeta and 13 Jbeta primers were used. Repertoires were generated with immunoSEQ multiplex PCR, while TCRdb's copy carries only in-frame clones and drops some. Of 110,000 to 150,000 clones listed, about 76% are singletons. The specimen sequenced was PBMCs. The source of these receptors is a man aged 18 to 30 in good health and CMV-seronegative.

The count of this clone is one. The gene calls are TRBV28 and TRBJ1-2; 8 bases line up with TRBD1. The germline V gene encodes CDR1 MDHEN and CDR2 SYDVKM. Trimming at V came to 6 bases and at J to 7 bases, leaving 10 bases not matched to a gene. The CDR3 has 14 amino acids. CDR3 residues: CASSLDRATLGYTF. The CDR3 DNA sequence: TGTGCCAGCAGCCTGGACAGGGCCACTCTTGGCTACACCTTC.

This chain uses TRBV25-1 with TRBJ2-3, with D tentatively TRBD2 (5 bases). The ends were cut back, 4 bases at V and 4 bases at J, with 15 bases in the middle. The CDR3 spans 15 residues. CDR1 is MGHDK, CDR2 SYGVNS, per germline. DNA of the CDR3: TGTGCCAGCAGTGGCCAACTAGTAAAAGCAGATACGCAGTATTTT. Its protein is CASSGQLVKADTQYF.

This chain joins TRBV7-8 and TRBJ2-1; 14 bases agree with TRBD2. The ends lost 5 bases at V and 8 bases at J; junction bases unmatched: 8. Germline V gene lookup returns CDR1 SGHVS and CDR2 FQNEAQ. The CDR3 totals 16 residues. The CDR3 coding sequence is TGTGCCAGCAGCCCCCGACTAGCGGGGGGGATAGATGAGCAGTTCTTC. Translating it yields CASSPRLAGGIDEQFF.

V usage is TRBV19 and J usage is TRBJ2-5; 10 bases are shared with TRBD2. V lost 6 bases, J lost 5 bases, and 12 bases stayed unmatched. Germline CDR1 and CDR2: LNHDA and SQIVND (reference sequence). The CDR3 is 16 residues long. The CDR3 loop is CASREAGTSVWETQYF. As DNA, the CDR3 is TGTGCCAGTAGGGAAGCTGGGACTAGCGTTTGGGAGACCCAGTACTTC.

The chain is built from TRBV27 and TRBJ2-2; D uncertain. Germline CDR1 MNHEY, CDR2 SMNVEV (reference sequence). CDR3 length equals 13 residues. Trimming removed 4 bases at V and 2 bases at J, with 5 bases between. Here the CDR3 DNA reads TGTGCCAGCAGTTCCGTTAACACCGGGGAGCTGTTTTTT. Translation: CASSSVNTGELFF.

The gene calls are TRBV5-6 and TRBJ2-5, with 7 bases identical to TRBD2. Germline V CDR1 and CDR2: SGHDT, YYEEEE. V shed 3 bases, J shed 3 bases, and the junction held 17 bases outside the gene matches. The CDR3 totals 18 residues. The CDR3 coding sequence is TGTGCCAGCAGCTCAAGAGGAGGGACTACCCCTGAGGAAGAGACCCAGTACTTC. Translation: CASSSRGGTTPEEETQYF.

The chain uses TRBV29-1 and TRBJ2-3; TRBD2 aligns across 10 bases. This CDR3 has 14 amino acids. Per germline, CDR1 SQVTM and CDR2 ANQGSEA. V shed 7 bases and J 0 bases; nucleotides not matched to a gene: 4. The CDR3 sequence: CSGDSGRSTDTQYF. The DNA of the CDR3 is TGCAGCGGCGATAGCGGGAGGAGCACAGATACGCAGTATTTT.

The V and J genes are TRBV19 and TRBJ1-5, with TRBD1 matching 11 bases. CDR1 LNHDA and CDR2 SQIVND come from the germline V gene (reference sequence). This CDR3 contains 17 residues. Trimming at V came to 6 bases and at J to 3 bases, leaving 10 bases not matched to a gene. For the CDR3, the DNA is TGTGCCAGTAGGCCTCAGGACAGGGGGCGTTCCAATCAGCCCCAGCATTTT. Its translation: CASRPQDRGRSNQPQHF.

The count of this clone is one. V usage is TRBV7-3 and J usage is TRBJ2-7, with TRBD1 matching 8 bases. Germline loops: CDR1 SGHTA, CDR2 FQGTGA. The CDR3 covers 15 residues. The V and J ends lost 5 bases and 5 bases, in that order; junction bases with no gene match: 11. This CDR3 is CASSLGTGSHHEQYF. Here the CDR3 DNA reads TGTGCCAGCAGCCTCGGGACAGGCTCCCACCACGAGCAGTACTTC.

This clone was detected a few times. The chain couples TRBV19 to TRBJ2-7, with D perhaps matching TRBD2 (5 bases). The CDR3 consists of 14 residues. Germline V gene data show CDR1 as LNHDA and CDR2 as SQIVND (reference sequence). Between the trimmed V and J ends, which lost 4 bases and 3 bases, there was a span of 13 bases. CDR3 bases: TGTGCCAGTAGTACGGAGGACTCATACTACGAGCAGTACTTC. Translated, it gives CASSTEDSYYEQYF.

V is TRBV5-1 and J is TRBJ1-2, with D maybe TRBD1 (6 bases). The CDR3 length is 14 residues. Germline assignment: CDR1 SGHRS and CDR2 YFSETQ. V lost 2 bases and J lost 6, with 14 bases in between. CDR3 amino acids: CASSFAQGMDGYTF. CDR3 bases: TGCGCCAGCAGCTTCGCACAGGGAATGGATGGCTACACCTTC. Combining the CDR3 with reference TRBV5-1 and TRBJ1-2 gives the whole variable domain KAGVTQTPRYLIKTRGQQVTLSCSPISGHRSVSWYQQTPGQGLQFLFEYFSETQRNKGNFPGRFSGRQFSNSRSEMNVSTLELGDSALYLCASSFAQGMDGYTFGSGTRLTVV.

The rearrangement joins TRBV6-6 to TRBJ1-6; D remains unclear. CDR3 size: 14 residues. Germline loops: CDR1 MNHNY, CDR2 SVGAGI (reference sequence). The ends were cut back, 8 bases at V and 5 bases at J, with 13 bases in the middle. Here the CDR3 DNA reads TGTGCCAGCTTGACTACTGATAATAATTCACCCCTCCACTTT. This translates into CASLTTDNNSPLHF.

The chain carries TRBV11-2 and TRBJ2-7, with D hard to call. Per germline, CDR1 SGHAT and CDR2 FQNNGV. There are 15 residues in the CDR3. Trimming took off 3 bases at V and 1 base at J, with 13 bases between the two ends. The CDR3 loop is CASSFGPRSSYEQYF. Here the CDR3 DNA reads TGTGCCAGCAGCTTTGGTCCCCGGAGTTCCTACGAGCAGTACTTC.

V usage is TRBV10-3 and J usage is TRBJ2-7, with no clear D. The germline CDR1 and CDR2 sequences are ENHRY and SYGVKD. This CDR3 spans 15 amino acids. V lost 3 bases and J 1 base, leaving 13 bases between the germline ends. The DNA for the CDR3 is TGTGCCATCAGTGACTCCGCCGGGTCGTCCTACGAGCAGTACTTC. It codes for CAISDSAGSSYEQYF.

The J gene is TRBJ2-1, the V gene TRBV19; TRBD2 aligns across 13 bases. V was pared by 4 bases and J by 9 bases, with 6 bases of the junction left unmatched. Germline V gene data show CDR1 as LNHDA and CDR2 as SQIVND (reference sequence). The CDR3 extends over 15 amino acids. The CDR3 reads CASSTRTSGSLEQFF. The CDR3 DNA sequence: TGTGCCAGTAGTACGCGGACTAGCGGGAGCCTTGAGCAGTTCTTC.

The gene calls are TRBV7-2 and TRBJ1-4; D is uncertain. CDR1 is SGHTA and CDR2 is FQGNSA in the germline V gene. The V end was cut by 5 bases, the J end by 5 bases, with 15 bases between. This CDR3 is 15 amino acids long. The CDR3 DNA reads as TGTGCCAGCAGCAGTCCCGATAGCCGAAATGAAAAACTGTTTTTT. It translates to CASSSPDSRNEKLFF.

The chain employs TRBV11-2 and TRBJ1-1; 7 nucleotides agree with TRBD1. Germline trimming cut 4 bases from V and 4 bases from J; bases unmatched to any gene: 15. This CDR3 region has 17 residues. Germline V CDR1 and CDR2: SGHAT, FQNNGV. The CDR3: CASSSTGPGGWGTEAFF. The CDR3 nucleotides read TGTGCCAGCAGCTCGACAGGGCCTGGGGGCTGGGGCACTGAAGCTTTCTTT.

The chain employs TRBV19 and TRBJ1-1, with 7 bases identical to TRBD1. Germline V gives CDR1 LNHDA, CDR2 SQIVND (reference sequence). Trimming took 3 bases from V and 4 from J; bases not matched to a gene: 14. The CDR3 is made up of 17 amino acids. The CDR3 here is CASSIVRQGVEGTEAFF. Here the CDR3 DNA reads TGTGCCAGTAGTATCGTTCGCCAGGGGGTAGAGGGCACTGAAGCTTTCTTT.

V is TRBV7-9 and J is TRBJ1-1; the D is unclear. This CDR3 region has 16 residues. V lost 6 bases to trimming and J lost 1 base, with 18 bases between them. CDR1 SEHNR and CDR2 FQNEAQ come from the germline V gene (reference sequence). The CDR3 is CASRPPGFRGNTEAFF. CDR3 nucleotides: TGTGCCAGCAGGCCCCCTGGTTTCCGGGGGAACACTGAAGCTTTCTTT. Variable domain in full (rest from reference TRBV7-9 and TRBJ1-1): DTGVSQNPRHKITKRGQNVTFRCDPISEHNRLYWYRQTLGQGPEFLTYFQNEAQLEKSRLLSDRFSAERPKGSFSTLEIQRTEQGDSAMYLCASRPPGFRGNTEAFFGQGTRLTVV.